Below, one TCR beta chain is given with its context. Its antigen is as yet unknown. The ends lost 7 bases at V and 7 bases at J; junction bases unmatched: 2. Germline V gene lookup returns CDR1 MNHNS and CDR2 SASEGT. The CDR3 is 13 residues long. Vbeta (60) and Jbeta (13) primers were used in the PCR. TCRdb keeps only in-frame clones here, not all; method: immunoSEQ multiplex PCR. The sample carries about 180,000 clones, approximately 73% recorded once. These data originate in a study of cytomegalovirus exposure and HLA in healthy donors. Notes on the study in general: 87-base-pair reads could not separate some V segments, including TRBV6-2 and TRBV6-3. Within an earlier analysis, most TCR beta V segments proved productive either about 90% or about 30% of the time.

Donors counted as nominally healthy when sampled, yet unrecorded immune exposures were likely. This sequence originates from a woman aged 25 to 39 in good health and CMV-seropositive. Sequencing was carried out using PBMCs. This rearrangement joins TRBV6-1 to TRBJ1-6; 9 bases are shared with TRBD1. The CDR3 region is CASTGTGNSPLHF. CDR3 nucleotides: TGTGCCAGCACCGGGACAGGGAATTCACCCCTCCACTTT.